The 29 T cell receptor beta chains presented below share a single source sample, sequenced in a study of T cells after posttransplantation cyclophosphamide. Assay: immunoSEQ multiplex PCR; the TCRdb copy retains only in-frame clones and omits some. The table records roughly 18,000 clones, around four fifths of them present only once. Sequencing used memory CD4+ T cells sorted from blood. All receptors derive from a man aged 30-40 years in good health and a related stem cell transplant donor.

This clone was detected only once. The chain employs TRBV5-5 and TRBJ1-2; 9 bases are shared with TRBD1. The J segment lost 1 base and the V segment lost 4 bases, leaving 8 bases of the junction unmatched. Germline CDR1 and CDR2: SGHKS and YYEKEE (reference sequence). The CDR3 sequence is 16 residues long. CDR3 DNA: TGTGCCAGCAGCCTAGGGGACAGGGTAGTTAACTATGGCTACACCTTC. Amino acid sequence: CASSLGDRVVNYGYTF. The full variable domain, with the rest looked up from reference TRBV5-5 and TRBJ1-2, is DAGVTQSPTHLIKTRGQQVTLRCSPISGHKSVSWYQQVLGQGPQFIFQYYEKEERGRGNFPDRFSARQFPNYSSELNVNALLLGDSALYLCASSLGDRVVNYGYTFGSGTRLTVV.

The V and J genes are TRBV7-9 and TRBJ1-3; D remains ambiguous. The V gene lost 0 bases and the J gene lost 4 bases, with 13 bases spanning the gap. Germline values: CDR1 SEHNR, CDR2 FQNEAQ (reference sequence). CDR3 length: 16 residues. DNA for the CDR3: TGTGCCAGCAGCTTAGCCGGCGGGCAGTCGGGAAACACCATATATTTT. Protein: CASSLAGGQSGNTIYF.

The V and J genes are TRBV7-2 and TRBJ1-3, with 8 bases lining up with TRBD1. The CDR3 sequence is 17 residues long. The germline V gene has CDR1 SGHTA and CDR2 FQGNSA. The V and J ends lost 4 bases and 2 bases, in that order; junction bases with no gene match: 10. The CDR3, as DNA: TGTGCCAGCAGCTCCAGGGGGCAGGGAAGGCCTGGAAACACCATATATTTT. Amino acids: CASSSRGQGRPGNTIYF.

The rearrangement links TRBV5-1 to TRBJ2-7; no clear D. V lost 0 bases and J lost 5, with 6 bases in between. Germline values: CDR1 SGHRS, CDR2 YFSETQ. The CDR3 is 12 amino acids. The CDR3 DNA follows: TGCGCCAGCAGCTTGGGCAGCGACGAGCAGTACTTC. Its protein is CASSLGSDEQYF.

V gene TRBV15 combines with J gene TRBJ1-5; 12 bases fit TRBD1. CDR1 LNHNV and CDR2 YYDKDF come from the germline V gene (reference sequence). V lost 1 base to trimming and J lost 7 bases; unmatched junction nucleotides: 5. This CDR3 contains 16 residues. DNA of the CDR3: TGTGCCACCAGCAGAGGGGACAGGGGGCGCGGACAGCCCCAGCATTTT. Translating it yields CATSRGDRGRGQPQHF.

The chain joins TRBV9 to TRBJ2-3; TRBD1 aligns across 9 bases. There are 14 residues in the CDR3. J was trimmed by 3 bases and V by 3 bases; bases with no gene match: 2. The germline V gene encodes CDR1 SGDLS and CDR2 YYNGEE. CDR3 coding DNA: TGTGCCAGCAGCGCGGGACAGGGAACAGATACGCAGTATTTT. It yields the protein CASSAGQGTDTQYF. The complete variable domain, with remaining parts taken from reference TRBV9 and TRBJ2-3, reads DSGVTQTPKHLITATGQRVTLRCSPRSGDLSVYWYQQSLDQGLQFLIQYYNGEERAKGNILERFSAQQFPDLHSELNLSSLELGDSALYFCASSAGQGTDTQYFGPGTRLTVL.

V gene TRBV7-9 combines with J gene TRBJ1-2; TRBD1 matches at 8 bases. Germline V CDR1 and CDR2: SEHNR, FQNEAQ (reference sequence). This CDR3 region has 14 residues. The junction had 6 bases not matched to a gene; V was cut back by 3 bases and J by 6 bases. DNA of the CDR3: TGTGCCAGCAGCTTCACAGGGGGATATGATGGCTACACCTTC. This codes for CASSFTGGYDGYTF.

This clone has just a few counts. V is TRBV10-3 and J is TRBJ1-1; unclear D gene. CDR3 size: 15 residues. CDR1 ENHRY and CDR2 SYGVKD come from the germline V gene. V dropped 3 bases and J dropped 4 bases, with 15 bases sitting between them. For the CDR3, the DNA is TGTGCCATCAGTGATCTTGTCGGAGGTAGCACTGAAGCTTTCTTT. It codes for CAISDLVGGSTEAFF.

This chain links TRBV29-1 with TRBJ2-3; the D gene is possibly TRBD2 (5 bases). The germline V gene encodes CDR1 SQVTM and CDR2 ANQGSEA. This CDR3 has 15 residues. Trimming stripped 6 bases from V and 3 bases from J, with 19 bases between. This CDR3 reads CSVGSPRGITDTQYF. CDR3 bases: TGCAGCGTCGGATCCCCCCGGGGTATTACAGATACGCAGTATTTT.

The chain combines TRBV9 with TRBJ2-5; TRBD1 matches 7 bases. This CDR3 spans 15 amino acids. Trimming removed 1 base from V and 5 bases from J; junction bases left unmatched: 8. Germline lookup yields CDR1 SGDLS and CDR2 YYNGEE. DNA for the CDR3: TGTGCCAGCAGCGTAACAGGGGTGTCGGGGGAGACCCAGTACTTC. As protein: CASSVTGVSGETQYF.

This clone was counted only a few times. The chain carries TRBV6-5 and TRBJ1-2; D is unresolved. The length of the CDR3 is 14 residues. The germline V gene has CDR1 MNHEY and CDR2 SVGAGI. Trimming left V 2 bases short and J 1 base short, with 8 bases between. The CDR3 DNA follows: TGTGCCAGCAGTTACAGCCCGAATAACTATGGCTACACCTTC. This codes for CASSYSPNNYGYTF.

A word on this clone: At one end the junction does not follow the germline gene, possibly because of a read error. This sample includes further DNA sequences coding for the same CDR3. The chain links TRBV6-4 to TRBJ1-1; 8 nucleotides agree with TRBD1. CDR3 length: 14 amino acids. Per germline, CDR1 MRHNA and CDR2 SNTAGT. The CDR3 bases are TGTGCCAGCAAACCGACAGGGGTCAACACTGAGGCTTTCTTT. It specifies CASKPTGVNTEAFF.

The chain links TRBV5-1 to TRBJ1-1; 7 bases fit TRBD1. With V trimmed by 2 bases and J by 6 bases, 7 bases remained unmatched. CDR3 length: 14 residues. Germline values: CDR1 SGHRS, CDR2 YFSETQ. The CDR3 bases are TGCGCCAGCAGCTTTAGCCGAGGGGGCCCTGAAGCTTTCTTT. Residues: CASSFSRGGPEAFF.

The V and J genes are TRBV4-1 and TRBJ2-3; 9 positions agree with TRBD1. CDR1 and CDR2 (germline): MGHRA, YSYEKL. This CDR3 region has 17 residues. Trimming cost V 0 bases and J 4 bases; bases outside gene matches: 8. The DNA for the CDR3 is TGCGCCAGCAGCCAAGATCCCGGGACAGGGAGGGCAGATACGCAGTATTTT. Protein: CASSQDPGTGRADTQYF.

This clone was seen only once. V is TRBV29-1 and J is TRBJ1-3, with D perhaps TRBD1 (6 bases). V was trimmed by 7 bases and J by 3 bases, leaving 16 bases between them. The germline V gene has CDR1 SQVTM and CDR2 ANQGSEA. The CDR3 spans 14 residues. The CDR3 reads CSAKGHIVGNTIYF. The DNA of the CDR3 is TGCAGCGCCAAGGGACATATCGTTGGAAACACCATATATTTT. Using reference TRBV29-1 and TRBJ1-3 for the parts outside the CDR3, the full variable domain is SAVISQKPSRDICQRGTSLTIQCQVDSQVTMMFWYRQQPGQSLTLIATANQGSEATYESGFVIDKFPISRPNLTFSTLTVSNMSPEDSSIYLCSAKGHIVGNTIYFGEGSWLTVV.

The rearrangement uses TRBV5-4 and TRBJ2-6, with D perhaps matching TRBD1 (9 bases). The germline V gene has CDR1 SGHNT and CDR2 YYREEE (reference sequence). Trimming cost V 4 bases and J 0 bases, with 20 bases left between them. The CDR3 consists of 19 residues. The CDR3 sequence is CASSTGGTGSRSGANVLTF. CDR3 bases: TGTGCCAGCAGCACGGGAGGGACAGGGTCACGCTCTGGGGCCAACGTCCTGACTTTC.

The chain carries TRBV4-1 and TRBJ2-3, with D possibly TRBD2 on 5 matching bases. CDR3 size: 14 residues. V lost 0 bases to trimming and J lost 3 bases, with 7 bases between them. Germline CDR1 MGHRA, CDR2 YSYEKL. The CDR3 DNA reads TGCGCCAGCAGCCAAGAGTTAGCGACAGATACGCAGTATTTT. It specifies CASSQELATDTQYF.

The chain combines TRBV28 with TRBJ2-1; a weak D match, TRBD2 (7 bases). This CDR3 has 14 residues. The V end was cut by 3 bases, the J end by 7 bases, with 13 bases between. CDR1 and CDR2 from the germline V gene are MDHEN and SYDVKM. The CDR3 region has the DNA TGTGCCAGCAGTTTCGCGGGGGCTAGGAATGAGCAGTTCTTC. This translates into CASSFAGARNEQFF.

The chain has TRBV7-9 and TRBJ1-2; 8 nucleotides line up with TRBD1. CDR1 is SEHNR, CDR2 FQNEAQ, per germline (reference sequence). This CDR3 comprises 16 residues. V was clipped by 5 bases and J by 3 bases; unmatched bases: 11. The CDR3 sequence is CASSARQGSVYYGYTF. The CDR3 DNA reads TGTGCCAGCAGCGCCCGACAGGGGTCCGTTTACTATGGCTACACCTTC.

This clone showed up just a few times. The chain couples TRBV5-1 to TRBJ2-3; 9 nucleotides match TRBD2. The CDR3 is 15 residues long. The J segment lost 5 bases and the V segment lost 0 bases, leaving 4 bases of the junction unmatched. Germline CDR1 and CDR2: SGHRS and YFSETQ. The CDR3 region is CASSLGSSGVDTQYF. The CDR3, as DNA: TGCGCCAGCAGCTTGGGGTCTAGCGGGGTAGATACGCAGTATTTT.

The rearrangement joins TRBV19 to TRBJ2-1, with TRBD2 identical over 9 bases. After removal of 7 bases from V and 5 bases from J, the junction contained 3 bases not matched to a gene. Looked up from germline, CDR1 is LNHDA and CDR2 is SQIVND (reference sequence). CDR3 length equals 13 residues. CDR3 sequence (DNA): TGTGCCAGTAACCTAGCGGGGAACAATGAGCAGTTCTTC. Encoded protein: CASNLAGNNEQFF.

This clone was seen a handful of times. The sample holds other DNA sequences that translate to the same CDR3. This chain uses TRBV7-3 with TRBJ2-3; TRBD2 matches at 8 bases. This CDR3 comprises 16 residues. CDR1 and CDR2 from the germline V gene are SGHTA and FQGTGA. J was trimmed by 1 base and V by 1 base; bases with no gene match: 4. CDR3 nucleotide sequence: TGTGCCAGCAGCTTAATGGGGCGGGGGGGCACAGATACGCAGTATTTT. Protein: CASSLMGRGGTDTQYF.

J is TRBJ2-5 and V is TRBV28; no clear D gene. Trimming took off 4 bases at V and 5 bases at J, with 17 bases between the two ends. CDR3 length: 15 residues. The V gene's germline CDR1 is MDHEN and CDR2 SYDVKM. DNA of the CDR3: TGTGCCAGCAGTTCCCCGATAGGAAACGGGGAGACCCAGTACTTC. Its protein product is CASSSPIGNGETQYF.

This chain uses TRBV9 with TRBJ2-1; TRBD2 matches at 11 bases. The CDR3 runs 15 residues. Germline V gene lookup returns CDR1 SGDLS and CDR2 YYNGEE. V lost 2 bases, J lost 7 bases, and 5 bases stayed unmatched. The CDR3 here is CASSVIAGGPNEQFF. The CDR3 region has the DNA TGTGCCAGCAGCGTGATAGCGGGGGGGCCTAATGAGCAGTTCTTC. Complete variable domain (other parts from reference TRBV9 and TRBJ2-1): DSGVTQTPKHLITATGQRVTLRCSPRSGDLSVYWYQQSLDQGLQFLIQYYNGEERAKGNILERFSAQQFPDLHSELNLSSLELGDSALYFCASSVIAGGPNEQFFGPGTRLTVL.

The count of this clone is one. A read error may produce the germline difference seen at one junction end. V gene TRBV10-3 combines with J gene TRBJ1-4; 9 nucleotides match TRBD1. This CDR3 spans 13 amino acids. CDR1 is ENHRY, CDR2 SYGVKD, per germline. The CDR3 reads CAIIGTGTERLFF. The DNA for the CDR3 is TGTGCCATCATTGGGACAGGGACTGAAAGACTGTTTTTT.

V usage is TRBV2 and J usage is TRBJ2-2; D uncertain. The V gene's germline CDR1 is SNHLY and CDR2 FYNNEI. CDR3 length equals 13 residues. Trimming cost V 7 bases and J 4 bases, with 10 bases left between them. The CDR3 nucleotides read TGTGCCAGCAAAACGAGAACCACCGGGGAGCTGTTTTTT. Translation gives CASKTRTTGELFF.

This clone was picked up one time. The CDR3 region is CASSSLAGGRDEQFF. Written as DNA, the CDR3 is TGTGCCAGCAGCTCCCTAGCGGGGGGGAGGGATGAGCAGTTCTTC. The gene calls are TRBV7-3 and TRBJ2-1, with 12 bases aligning to TRBD2. Germline values: CDR1 SGHTA, CDR2 FQGTGA. The CDR3 totals 15 residues. The trim removed 4 bases at V and 8 bases at J, leaving 6 bases unmatched.

The rearrangement links TRBV29-1 to TRBJ1-1; D possibly corresponds to TRBD1 (5 bases). CDR1 and CDR2 from the germline V gene are SQVTM and ANQGSEA. V lost 5 bases and J 4 bases, leaving 14 bases between the germline ends. There are 13 residues in the CDR3. The CDR3 nucleotides read TGCAGCGTTTTTGGTTTTGGGGCCACTGAAGCTTTCTTT. Encoded protein: CSVFGFGATEAFF.

The rearrangement joins TRBV27 to TRBJ2-1; 16 bases fit TRBD2. V was pared by 2 bases and J by 9 bases, with 13 bases of the junction left unmatched. The CDR3 spans 19 residues. Looked up from germline, CDR1 is MNHEY and CDR2 is SMNVEV (reference sequence). The CDR3 coding sequence is TGTGCCAGCAGTTTAGCCCCCGGGACTAGCGGGGGGGCAGGGGGTGAGCAGTTCTTC. This sequence encodes CASSLAPGTSGGAGGEQFF.